This TCR beta chain was recovered during a study of STAT3 mutations in large granular lymphocyte leukemia. Study-wide context: More than 30% of treated T-LGLL patients showed hematologic response to immunosuppression. Findings and limits, study-wide: TCR clonotype switching after therapy occurred in about 30% of the 18 patients. Suggested: STAT3 mutation was not the ancestral event for these clonal expansions. Every T-LGLL patient had at least one immunodominant TCRbeta clonotype.

This clone came up a few times. Its antigen remains unidentified. V was shortened by 5 bases and J by 8 bases, with 17 bases between the two germline ends. This CDR3 comprises 14 residues. The germline V gene has CDR1 SNHLY and CDR2 FYNNEI. Each sample's TCRbeta library yielded on average about 40,773 productive templates. Clones were read by immunoSEQ multiplex PCR, and TCRdb kept only the in-frame ones, dropping some. The sample holds 10,000 to 15,000 clones, 88% seen once. The V gene is TRBV2, the J gene TRBJ2-3, with D possibly TRBD1 on 5 matching bases. This clonotype was sampled from a human donor with T large granular lymphocyte leukemia. Some clones in this sample may be carry-over from other donors' samples. The sequencing sample was made of PBMCs. The CDR3 DNA sequence: TGTGCCAGCAGTCCAGACGAAGGGGTTGGTACGCAGTATTTT. It yields the protein CASSPDEGVGTQYF.